Below, 18 T cell receptor beta chains from the same sample are listed, as sequenced in a study of blood T cell repertoires in COVID-19. Profiled with immunoSEQ multiplex PCR; TCRdb holds only in-frame clones, not every one. The table includes about 73,000 clones, 84% detected once. The sequenced material came from peripheral blood. The receptors originated from a human donor in a cohort sampled during active COVID-19.

V gene TRBV11-3 combines with J gene TRBJ1-3; D is ambiguous. CDR3 length: 16 residues. V lost 4 bases, J lost 0 bases, and 13 bases lay in between. CDR1 is SGHNT, CDR2 YENEEA, per germline. The DNA for the CDR3 is TGTGCCAGCAGCTCATACCCAGGCAGCTCTGGAAACACCATATATTTT. It translates to CASSSYPGSSGNTIYF.

The V and J genes are TRBV20-1 and TRBJ1-2; 7 positions match TRBD1. The V and J ends lost 6 bases and 8 bases, in that order; junction bases with no gene match: 6. The CDR3 runs 11 residues. The germline gives CDR1 DFQATT, CDR2 SNEGSKA (reference sequence). The CDR3 DNA follows: TGCAGTGCCTCGACAGGGCAGGGCTACACCTTC. As protein: CSASTGQGYTF.

The chain has TRBV18 and TRBJ1-4; possibly TRBD1 for D (5 bases). CDR3 size: 13 residues. V was trimmed by 2 bases and J by 8 bases, leaving 9 bases between them. Per germline, CDR1 KGHSH and CDR2 LQKENI. The CDR3 region is CASSPAGVEKLFF. The CDR3 nucleotides read TGTGCCAGCTCACCAGCGGGGGTGGAAAAACTGTTTTTT. The whole variable domain, filled in from reference TRBV18 and TRBJ1-4, reads NAGVMQNPRHLVRRRGQEARLRCSPMKGHSHVYWYRQLPEEGLKFMVYLQKENIIDESGMPKERFSAEFPKEGPSILRIQQVVRGDSAAYFCASSPAGVEKLFFGSGTQLSVL.

This chain connects TRBV5-1 to TRBJ1-1; tentatively, D is TRBD1 (5 bases). V was shortened by 4 bases and J by 4 bases, with 20 bases between the two germline ends. This CDR3 has 16 residues. The germline V gene encodes CDR1 SGHRS and CDR2 YFSETQ. The CDR3 protein is CASSSRGSGGVTEAFF. CDR3 coding DNA: TGCGCCAGCAGCAGCCGGGGGTCCGGCGGCGTCACTGAAGCTTTCTTT.

V is TRBV2 and J is TRBJ2-3; 8 bases agree with TRBD2. After removal of 0 bases from V and 11 bases from J, the junction contained 4 bases not matched to a gene. Germline V CDR1 and CDR2: SNHLY, FYNNEI. The CDR3 contains 13 residues. The CDR3 sequence is CASSEASSGGQYF. The DNA for the CDR3 is TGTGCCAGCAGTGAAGCGTCGAGCGGGGGGCAGTATTTT.

J is TRBJ1-2 and V is TRBV4-1; D is ambiguous. Germline V gene lookup returns CDR1 MGHRA and CDR2 YSYEKL. V was trimmed by 2 bases and J by 10 bases, leaving 23 bases between them. The CDR3 consists of 16 residues. CDR3 amino acids: CASSQRNPSSRTYYTF. The CDR3 nucleotides are TGCGCCAGCAGCCAACGAAACCCTTCTTCTCGCACTTACTACACCTTC.

V is TRBV5-5 and J is TRBJ1-2; the D gene is possibly TRBD1 (5 bases). With 5 bases removed from V and 1 base from J, the gap between germline ends came to 15 bases. Germline CDR1 and CDR2: SGHKS and YYEKEE (reference sequence). The CDR3 is 15 residues long. CDR3 nucleotides: TGTGCCAGCAGGGCCGGGGGTTCGAGTAACTATGGCTACACCTTC. Protein sequence: CASRAGGSSNYGYTF.

The chain recombines TRBV19 with TRBJ2-3, with 8 bases identical to TRBD1. This CDR3 spans 15 amino acids. With V trimmed by 6 bases and J by 1 base, 6 bases remained unmatched. Germline V lookup: CDR1 LNHDA, CDR2 SQIVND (reference sequence). CDR3 nucleotides: TGTGCCAGTAGCCTGACAGGGGTTCGCACAGATACGCAGTATTTT. This translates into CASSLTGVRTDTQYF.

The rearrangement uses TRBV19 and TRBJ2-4, with 8 nucleotides matching TRBD2. Germline V lookup: CDR1 LNHDA, CDR2 SQIVND (reference sequence). The CDR3 runs 13 residues. The V segment lost 8 bases and the J segment 4 bases; nucleotides outside the gene matches: 4. The CDR3 is CASRGGAKNIQYF. CDR3 coding DNA: TGTGCCAGTCGGGGGGGGGCGAAAAACATTCAGTACTTC. The variable domain in full, with the rest retrieved from reference TRBV19 and TRBJ2-4, is DGGITQSPKYLFRKEGQNVTLSCEQNLNHDAMYWYRQDPGQGLRLIYYSQIVNDFQKGDIAEGYSVSREKKESFPLTVTSAQKNPTAFYLCASRGGAKNIQYFGAGTRLSVL.

The CDR3: CATPGRGTQYF. The CDR3 DNA sequence: TGTGCCACCCCTGGGCGGGGGACGCAGTATTTT. This chain joins TRBV24-1 and TRBJ2-3; TRBD2 matches at 7 bases. Germline CDR1 is KGHDR and CDR2 is SFDVKD. There are 11 residues in the CDR3. Losses at the gene ends were 9 bases for V and 9 bases for J; bases not matched to a gene: 5.

This clone occurred a few times. V gene TRBV2 combines with J gene TRBJ1-4; no clear D gene. The V end was cut by 5 bases, the J end by 2 bases, with 9 bases between. In germline, CDR1 is SNHLY, CDR2 FYNNEI. The CDR3 contains 14 residues. The DNA for the CDR3 is TGTGCCAGCAGTTTCGAGAGGACTAATGAAAAACTGTTTTTT. It translates to CASSFERTNEKLFF.

The chain joins TRBV5-1 to TRBJ1-1; TRBD1 matches 9 bases. The length of the CDR3 is 14 residues. J lost 1 base, V lost 5 bases, and 3 bases had no gene match. Looked up from germline, CDR1 is SGHRS and CDR2 is YFSETQ. The CDR3 bases are TGCGCCAGCAGGACGGGACAGGGGAACACTGAAGCTTTCTTT. Translation: CASRTGQGNTEAFF.

The V and J genes are TRBV5-5 and TRBJ1-2; weak D call: TRBD1 (5 bases). Germline CDR1 and CDR2: SGHKS and YYEKEE (reference sequence). Trimming took off 4 bases at V and 1 base at J, with 14 bases between the two ends. This CDR3 has 15 residues. The CDR3 DNA reads TGTGCCAGCAGCACCGGGGGGTACGGTAACTATGGCTACACCTTC. It codes for CASSTGGYGNYGYTF.

V usage is TRBV6-5 and J usage is TRBJ1-1; D call uncertain. CDR1 MNHEY and CDR2 SVGAGI come from the germline V gene. Trimming stripped 2 bases from V and 7 bases from J, with 5 bases between. There are 11 residues in the CDR3. The CDR3 loop is CASSYAGEAFF. CDR3 bases: TGTGCCAGCAGTTACGCGGGTGAAGCTTTCTTT.

V gene TRBV7-2 combines with J gene TRBJ2-7; perhaps TRBD2 as D (5 bases). CDR3 length: 13 residues. Germline V lookup: CDR1 SGHTA, CDR2 FQGNSA. V was shortened by 6 bases and J by 6 bases, with 15 bases between the two germline ends. The CDR3 sequence: CASRNPLALEQYF. The CDR3 DNA sequence: TGTGCCAGCAGGAATCCCCTAGCCCTCGAGCAGTACTTC.

For the CDR3, the DNA is TGCGCCAGCAGCCAAGTCTTTTCAGGGTCGAGCAATCAGCCCCAGCATTTT. The encoded protein is CASSQVFSGSSNQPQHF. The V gene is TRBV4-1, the J gene TRBJ1-5, with a weak D call TRBD1 (5 bases). The CDR3 is made up of 17 amino acids. The germline V gene has CDR1 MGHRA and CDR2 YSYEKL. The V and J ends lost 1 base and 1 base respectively, with 14 bases between them.

The chain recombines TRBV5-1 with TRBJ1-6; D is undetermined. Germline values: CDR1 SGHRS, CDR2 YFSETQ. This CDR3 spans 14 amino acids. V lost 4 bases, J lost 8 bases, and 13 bases lay in between. The CDR3 DNA reads TGCGCCAGCAGCCCCGGGAATTGGGATTCACCCCTCCACTTT. This codes for CASSPGNWDSPLHF. The full variable domain, in which reference TRBV5-1 and TRBJ1-6 provide the parts outside the CDR3, is KAGVTQTPRYLIKTRGQQVTLSCSPISGHRSVSWYQQTPGQGLQFLFEYFSETQRNKGNFPGRFSGRQFSNSRSEMNVSTLELGDSALYLCASSPGNWDSPLHFGNGTRLTVT.

J is TRBJ1-2 and V is TRBV6-4, with D possibly TRBD1 on 5 matching bases. The germline CDR1 and CDR2 sequences are MRHNA and SNTAGT. Deletions cut 6 bases from V and 3 bases from J, with 17 bases between. This CDR3 spans 15 amino acids. The CDR3 sequence: CASSREWGNHYGYTF. The DNA for the CDR3 is TGTGCCAGCAGCAGGGAATGGGGAAACCACTATGGCTACACCTTC.